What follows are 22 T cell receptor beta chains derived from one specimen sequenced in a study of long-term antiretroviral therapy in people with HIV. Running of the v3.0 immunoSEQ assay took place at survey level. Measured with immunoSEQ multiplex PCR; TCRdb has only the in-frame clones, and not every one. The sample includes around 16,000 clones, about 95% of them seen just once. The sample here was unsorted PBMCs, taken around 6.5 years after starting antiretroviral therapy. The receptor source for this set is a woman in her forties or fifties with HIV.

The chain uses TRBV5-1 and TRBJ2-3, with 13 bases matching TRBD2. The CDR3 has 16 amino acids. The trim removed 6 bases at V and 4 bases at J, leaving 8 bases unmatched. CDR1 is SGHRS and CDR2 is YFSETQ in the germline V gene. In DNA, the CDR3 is TGCGCCAGCACCCCCGGACTAGCGGGAGCGGCAGATACGCAGTATTTT. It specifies CASTPGLAGAADTQYF.

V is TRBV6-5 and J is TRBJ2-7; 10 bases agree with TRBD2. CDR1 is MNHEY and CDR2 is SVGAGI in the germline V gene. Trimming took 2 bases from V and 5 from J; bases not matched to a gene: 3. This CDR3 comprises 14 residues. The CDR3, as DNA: TGTGCCAGCAGTTACGGACTAGCGGCGGACGAGCAGTACTTC. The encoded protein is CASSYGLAADEQYF.

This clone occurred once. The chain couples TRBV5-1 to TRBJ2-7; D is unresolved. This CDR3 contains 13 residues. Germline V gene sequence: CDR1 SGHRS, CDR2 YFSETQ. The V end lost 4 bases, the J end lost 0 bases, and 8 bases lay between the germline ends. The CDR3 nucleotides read TGCGCCAGCAGCGTGGACGACTCCTACGAGCAGTACTTC. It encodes CASSVDDSYEQYF.

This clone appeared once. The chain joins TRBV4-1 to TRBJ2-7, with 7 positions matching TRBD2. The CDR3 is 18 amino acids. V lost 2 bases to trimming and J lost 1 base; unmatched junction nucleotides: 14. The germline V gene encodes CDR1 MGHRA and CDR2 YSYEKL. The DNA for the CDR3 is TGCGCCAGCAGCCAACTACCTTCTATGGGGGAGGGATCCTACGAGCAGTACTTC. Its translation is CASSQLPSMGEGSYEQYF.

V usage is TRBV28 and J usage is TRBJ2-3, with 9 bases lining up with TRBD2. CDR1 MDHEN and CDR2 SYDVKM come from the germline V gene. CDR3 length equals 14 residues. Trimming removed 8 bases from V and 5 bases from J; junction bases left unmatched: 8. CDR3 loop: CASQGGRAGDTQYF. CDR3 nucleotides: TGTGCCAGCCAAGGCGGGAGGGCCGGAGATACGCAGTATTTT.

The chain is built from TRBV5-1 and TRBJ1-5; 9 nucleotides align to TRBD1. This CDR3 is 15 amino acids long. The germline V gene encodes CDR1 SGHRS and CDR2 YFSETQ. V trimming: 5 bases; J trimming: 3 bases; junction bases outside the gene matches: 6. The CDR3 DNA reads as TGCGCCAGCAGTGGCGGGACAGGGAACAATCAGCCCCAGCATTTT. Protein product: CASSGGTGNNQPQHF.

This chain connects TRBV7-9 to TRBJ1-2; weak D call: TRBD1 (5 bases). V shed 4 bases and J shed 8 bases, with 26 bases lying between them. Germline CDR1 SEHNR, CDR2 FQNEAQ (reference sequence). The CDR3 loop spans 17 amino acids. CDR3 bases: TGTGCCAGCAGCTCAGCGCAGGACACCGAGTACCCGATCGGCTACACCTTC. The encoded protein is CASSSAQDTEYPIGYTF. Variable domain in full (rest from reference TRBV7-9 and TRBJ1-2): DTGVSQNPRHKITKRGQNVTFRCDPISEHNRLYWYRQTLGQGPEFLTYFQNEAQLEKSRLLSDRFSAERPKGSFSTLEIQRTEQGDSAMYLCASSSAQDTEYPIGYTFGSGTRLTVV.

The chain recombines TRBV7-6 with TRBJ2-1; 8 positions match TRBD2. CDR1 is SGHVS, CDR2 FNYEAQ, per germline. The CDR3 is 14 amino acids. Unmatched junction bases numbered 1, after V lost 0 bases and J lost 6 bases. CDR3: CASSLAGLGNEQFF. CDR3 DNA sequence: TGTGCCAGCAGCTTAGCGGGACTAGGCAATGAGCAGTTCTTC.

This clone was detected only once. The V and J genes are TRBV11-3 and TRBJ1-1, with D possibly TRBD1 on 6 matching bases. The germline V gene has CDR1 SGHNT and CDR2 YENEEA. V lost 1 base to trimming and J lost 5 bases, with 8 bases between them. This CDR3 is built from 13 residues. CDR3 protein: CASSLGGTTEAFF. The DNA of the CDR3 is TGTGCCAGCAGCTTAGGAGGGACAACTGAAGCTTTCTTT. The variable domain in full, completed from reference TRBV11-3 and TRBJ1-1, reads EAGVVQSPRYKIIEKKQPVAFWCNPISGHNTLYWYLQNLGQGPELLIRYENEEAVDDSQLPKDRFSAERLKGVDSTLKIQPAELGDSAVYLCASSLGGTTEAFFGQGTRLTVV.

CDR3: CASSLSGTGYDTGELFF. CDR3 nucleotides: TGTGCCAGCAGTTTATCTGGGACAGGGTATGATACCGGGGAGCTGTTTTTT. The gene calls are TRBV28 and TRBJ2-2, with TRBD1 matching over 9 bases. Looked up from germline, CDR1 is MDHEN and CDR2 is SYDVKM. The CDR3 runs 17 residues. Trimming at V came to 1 base and at J to 5 bases, leaving 8 bases not matched to a gene.

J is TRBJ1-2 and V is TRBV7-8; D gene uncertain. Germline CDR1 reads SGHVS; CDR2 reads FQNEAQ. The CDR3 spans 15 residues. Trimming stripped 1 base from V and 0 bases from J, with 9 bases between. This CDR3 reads CASSLGGLTNYGYTF. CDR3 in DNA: TGTGCCAGCAGCTTAGGAGGCCTAACTAACTATGGCTACACCTTC. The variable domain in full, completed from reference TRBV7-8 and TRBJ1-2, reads GAGVSQSPRYKVAKRGQDVALRCDPISGHVSLFWYQQALGQGPEFLTYFQNEAQLDKSGLPSDRFFAERPEGSVSTLKIQRTQQEDSAVYLCASSLGGLTNYGYTFGSGTRLTVV.

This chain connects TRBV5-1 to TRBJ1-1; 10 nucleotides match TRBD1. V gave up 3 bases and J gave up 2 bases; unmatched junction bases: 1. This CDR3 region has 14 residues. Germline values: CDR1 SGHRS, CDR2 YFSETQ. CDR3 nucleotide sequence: TGCGCCAGCAGCTCGACAGGGGGCAACACTGAAGCTTTCTTT. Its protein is CASSSTGGNTEAFF.

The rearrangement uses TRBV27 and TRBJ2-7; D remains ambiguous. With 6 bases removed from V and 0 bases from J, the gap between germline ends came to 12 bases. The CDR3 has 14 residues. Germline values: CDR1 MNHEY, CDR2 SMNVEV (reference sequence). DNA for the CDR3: TGTGCCAGCAGCTCGGTTTTGAGCTCCTACGAGCAGTACTTC. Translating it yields CASSSVLSSYEQYF.

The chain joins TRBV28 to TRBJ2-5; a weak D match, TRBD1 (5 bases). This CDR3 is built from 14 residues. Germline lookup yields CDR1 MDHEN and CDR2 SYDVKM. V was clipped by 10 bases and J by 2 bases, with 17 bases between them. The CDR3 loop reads CATNRLGNQETQYF. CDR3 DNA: TGTGCCACCAACAGGTTGGGGAATCAAGAGACCCAGTACTTC.

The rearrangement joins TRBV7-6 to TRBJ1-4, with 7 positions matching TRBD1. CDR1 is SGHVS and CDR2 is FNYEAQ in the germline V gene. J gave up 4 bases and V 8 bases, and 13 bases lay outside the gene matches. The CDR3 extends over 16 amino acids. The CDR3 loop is CASSPTTGQLNEKLFF. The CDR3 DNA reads TGTGCCAGCTCCCCTACGACGGGACAGCTTAATGAAAAACTGTTTTTT.

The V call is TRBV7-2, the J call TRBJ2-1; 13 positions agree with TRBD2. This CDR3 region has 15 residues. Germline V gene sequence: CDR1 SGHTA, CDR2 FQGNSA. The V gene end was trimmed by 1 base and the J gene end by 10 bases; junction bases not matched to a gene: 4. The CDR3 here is CASSLVGLAGSEQFF. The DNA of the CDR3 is TGTGCCAGCAGCTTAGTGGGACTAGCGGGAAGCGAGCAGTTCTTC. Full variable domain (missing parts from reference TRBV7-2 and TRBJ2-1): GAGVSQSPSNKVTEKGKDVELRCDPISGHTALYWYRQSLGQGLEFLIYFQGNSAPDKSGLPSDRFSAERTGGSVSTLTIQRTQQEDSAVYLCASSLVGLAGSEQFFGPGTRLTVL.

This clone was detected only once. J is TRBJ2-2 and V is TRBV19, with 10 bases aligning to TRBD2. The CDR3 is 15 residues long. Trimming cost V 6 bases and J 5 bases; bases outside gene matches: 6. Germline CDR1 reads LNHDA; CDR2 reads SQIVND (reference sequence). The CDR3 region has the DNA TGTGCCAGTAGGAAACTAGCGGGAAGGACCGGGGAGCTGTTTTTT. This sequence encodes CASRKLAGRTGELFF.

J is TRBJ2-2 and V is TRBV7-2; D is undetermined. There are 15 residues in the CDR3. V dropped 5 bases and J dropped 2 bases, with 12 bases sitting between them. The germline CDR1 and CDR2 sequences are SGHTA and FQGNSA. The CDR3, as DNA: TGTGCCAGCAGCCCTCCCCCCTTAAACACCGGGGAGCTGTTTTTT. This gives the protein CASSPPPLNTGELFF. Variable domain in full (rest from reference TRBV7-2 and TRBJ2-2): GAGVSQSPSNKVTEKGKDVELRCDPISGHTALYWYRQSLGQGLEFLIYFQGNSAPDKSGLPSDRFSAERTGGSVSTLTIQRTQQEDSAVYLCASSPPPLNTGELFFGEGSRLTVL.

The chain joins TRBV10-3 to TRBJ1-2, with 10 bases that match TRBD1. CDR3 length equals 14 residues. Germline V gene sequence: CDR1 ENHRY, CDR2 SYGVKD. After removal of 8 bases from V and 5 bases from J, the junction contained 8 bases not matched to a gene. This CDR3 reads CAIGGGTGDYGYTF. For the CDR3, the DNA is TGTGCCATCGGGGGGGGGACAGGGGATTATGGCTACACCTTC.

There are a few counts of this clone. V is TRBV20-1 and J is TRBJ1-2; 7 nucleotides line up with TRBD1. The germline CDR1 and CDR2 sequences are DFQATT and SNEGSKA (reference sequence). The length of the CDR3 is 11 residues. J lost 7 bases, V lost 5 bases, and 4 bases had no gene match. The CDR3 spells CSALQGSGYTF. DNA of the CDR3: TGCAGTGCTTTACAGGGGAGTGGCTACACCTTC.

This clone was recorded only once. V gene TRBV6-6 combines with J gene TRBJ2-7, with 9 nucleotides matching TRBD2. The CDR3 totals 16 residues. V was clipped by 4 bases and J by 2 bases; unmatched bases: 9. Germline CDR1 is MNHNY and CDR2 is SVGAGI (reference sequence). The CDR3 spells CASSSPETSGTYEQYF. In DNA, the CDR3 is TGTGCCAGCAGTTCCCCCGAGACTAGCGGTACCTACGAGCAGTACTTC.

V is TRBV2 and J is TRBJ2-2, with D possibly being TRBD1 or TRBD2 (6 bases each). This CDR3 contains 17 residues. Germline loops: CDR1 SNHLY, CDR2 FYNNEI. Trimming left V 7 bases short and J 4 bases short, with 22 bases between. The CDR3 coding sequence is TGTGCCAGCAAGGGGGACTCGATTCGACTGACCACCGGGGAGCTGTTTTTT. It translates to CASKGDSIRLTTGELFF.